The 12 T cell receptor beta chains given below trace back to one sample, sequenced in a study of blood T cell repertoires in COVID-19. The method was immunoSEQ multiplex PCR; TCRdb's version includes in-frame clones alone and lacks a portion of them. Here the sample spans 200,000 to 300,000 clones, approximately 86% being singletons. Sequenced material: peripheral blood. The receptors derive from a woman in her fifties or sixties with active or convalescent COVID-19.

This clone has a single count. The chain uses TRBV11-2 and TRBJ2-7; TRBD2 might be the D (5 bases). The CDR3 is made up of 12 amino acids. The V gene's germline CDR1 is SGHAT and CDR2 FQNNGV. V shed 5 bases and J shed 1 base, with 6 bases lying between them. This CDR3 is CASSTGSYEQYF. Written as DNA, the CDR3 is TGTGCCAGCAGCACGGGGTCCTACGAGCAGTACTTC.

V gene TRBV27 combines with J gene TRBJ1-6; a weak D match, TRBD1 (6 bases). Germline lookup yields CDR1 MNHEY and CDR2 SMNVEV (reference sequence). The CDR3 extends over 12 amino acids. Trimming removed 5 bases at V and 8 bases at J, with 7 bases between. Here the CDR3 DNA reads TGTGCCAGCAGTGACAGGTATTCACCCCTCCACTTT. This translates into CASSDRYSPLHF.

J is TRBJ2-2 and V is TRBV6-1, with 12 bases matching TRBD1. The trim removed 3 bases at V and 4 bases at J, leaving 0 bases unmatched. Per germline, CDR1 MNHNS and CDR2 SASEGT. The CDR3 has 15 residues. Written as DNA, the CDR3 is TGTGCCAGCAGTGAGGGACAGGGGGCCACCGGGGAGCTGTTTTTT. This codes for CASSEGQGATGELFF.

The CDR3 sequence: CASNPWADNQPQHF. CDR3 coding DNA: TGTGCCAGCAACCCGTGGGCCGACAATCAGCCCCAGCATTTT. This rearrangement joins TRBV28 to TRBJ1-5; no firm D call. V was pared by 7 bases and J by 3 bases, with 13 bases between. Germline assignment: CDR1 MDHEN and CDR2 SYDVKM. The CDR3 covers 14 residues.

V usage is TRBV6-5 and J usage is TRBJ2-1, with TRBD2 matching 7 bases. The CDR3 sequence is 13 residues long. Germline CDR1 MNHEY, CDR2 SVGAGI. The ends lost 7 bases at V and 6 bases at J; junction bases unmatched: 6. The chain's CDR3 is CASTAGEGNEQFF. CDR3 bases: TGTGCCAGCACCGCGGGAGAGGGCAATGAGCAGTTCTTC.

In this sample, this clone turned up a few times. In DNA form, the CDR3 reads TGTGCCAGCAGCCAATTCGCCGGGTCCTACGAGCAGTACGTC. This sequence encodes CASSQFAGSYEQYV. The V call is TRBV3-1 (or the pseudogene TRBV3-2), the J call TRBJ2-7; D is ambiguous. V lost 2 bases to trimming and J lost 1 base, with 9 bases between them. This CDR3 spans 14 amino acids. CDR1 is LGHDT and CDR2 is YNNKEL in the germline V gene (reference sequence).

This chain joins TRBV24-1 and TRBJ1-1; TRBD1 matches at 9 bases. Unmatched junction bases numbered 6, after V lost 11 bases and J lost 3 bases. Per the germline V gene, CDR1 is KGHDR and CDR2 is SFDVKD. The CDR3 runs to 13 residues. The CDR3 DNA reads TGTGCCAGCCGGGACAGGGTGGACACTGAAGCTTTCTTT. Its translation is CASRDRVDTEAFF.

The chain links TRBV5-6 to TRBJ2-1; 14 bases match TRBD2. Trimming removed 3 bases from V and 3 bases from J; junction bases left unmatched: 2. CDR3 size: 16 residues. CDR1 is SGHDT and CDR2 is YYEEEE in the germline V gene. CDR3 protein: CASSWGTSGGYNEQFF. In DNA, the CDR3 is TGTGCCAGCAGCTGGGGGACTAGCGGGGGCTACAATGAGCAGTTCTTC.

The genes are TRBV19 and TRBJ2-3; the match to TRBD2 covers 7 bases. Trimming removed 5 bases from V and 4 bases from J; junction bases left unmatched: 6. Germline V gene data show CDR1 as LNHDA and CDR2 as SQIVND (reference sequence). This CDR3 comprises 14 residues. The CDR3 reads CASSSRGSADTQYF. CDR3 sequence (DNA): TGTGCCAGTAGTTCGCGCGGGAGCGCAGATACGCAGTATTTT.

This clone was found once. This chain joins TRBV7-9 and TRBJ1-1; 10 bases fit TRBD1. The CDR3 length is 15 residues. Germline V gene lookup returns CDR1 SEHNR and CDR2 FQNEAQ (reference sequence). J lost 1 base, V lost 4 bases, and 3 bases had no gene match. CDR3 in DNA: TGTGCCAGCAGCTCCAGGACAGGGGGGAACACTGAAGCTTTCTTT. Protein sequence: CASSSRTGGNTEAFF. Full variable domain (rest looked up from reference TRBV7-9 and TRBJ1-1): DTGVSQNPRHKITKRGQNVTFRCDPISEHNRLYWYRQTLGQGPEFLTYFQNEAQLEKSRLLSDRFSAERPKGSFSTLEIQRTEQGDSAMYLCASSSRTGGNTEAFFGQGTRLTVV.

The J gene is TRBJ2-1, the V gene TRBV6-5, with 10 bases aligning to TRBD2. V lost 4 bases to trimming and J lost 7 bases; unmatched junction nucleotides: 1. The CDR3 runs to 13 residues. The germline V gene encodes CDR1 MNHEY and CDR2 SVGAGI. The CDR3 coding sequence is TGTGCCAGCAGTTTGACTAGCGGGAATGAGCAGTTCTTC. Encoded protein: CASSLTSGNEQFF.

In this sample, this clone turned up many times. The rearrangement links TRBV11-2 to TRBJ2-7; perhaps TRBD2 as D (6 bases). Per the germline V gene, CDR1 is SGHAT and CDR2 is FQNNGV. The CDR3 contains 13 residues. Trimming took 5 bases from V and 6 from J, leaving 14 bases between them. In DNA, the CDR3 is TGTGCCAGCAGCGCGGGATCCCCTGGCGAGCAGTACTTC. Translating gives CASSAGSPGEQYF. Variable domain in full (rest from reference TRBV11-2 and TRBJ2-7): EAGVAQSPRYKIIEKRQSVAFWCNPISGHATLYWYQQILGQGPKLLIQFQNNGVVDDSQLPKDRFSAERLKGVDSTLKIQPAKLEDSAVYLCASSAGSPGEQYFGPGTRLTVT.